This paragraph covers one T cell receptor (beta chain) sequence. The method was immunoSEQ multiplex PCR; TCRdb's version includes in-frame clones alone and lacks a portion of them. The sample lists approximately 100,000 clones, 90% to 95% occurring once. The sample originates from a study of T cell changes during pregnancy in multiple sclerosis. The germline CDR1 and CDR2 sequences are SGHDT and YYEEEE. Trimming cost V 4 bases and J 7 bases, with 20 bases left between them. This CDR3 spans 16 amino acids. V usage is TRBV5-6 and J usage is TRBJ1-4; D might be TRBD1 (5 bases). Sequenced material: peripheral blood, taken after pregnancy. The TCR comes from a female donor with multiple sclerosis, enrolled in a pregnancy study. The CDR3 sequence is CASSPGGGWLGEKLFF. In nucleotides, the CDR3 is TGTGCCAGCAGCCCCGGGGGTGGCTGGTTAGGTGAAAAACTGTTTTTT.